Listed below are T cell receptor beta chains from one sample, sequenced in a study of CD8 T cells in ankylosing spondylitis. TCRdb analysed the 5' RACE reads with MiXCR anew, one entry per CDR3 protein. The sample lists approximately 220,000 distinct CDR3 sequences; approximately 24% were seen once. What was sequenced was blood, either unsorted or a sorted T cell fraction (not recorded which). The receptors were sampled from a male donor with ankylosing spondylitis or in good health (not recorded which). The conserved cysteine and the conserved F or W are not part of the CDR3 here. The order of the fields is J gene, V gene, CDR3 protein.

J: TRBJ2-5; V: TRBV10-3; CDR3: AISRLAGETQY
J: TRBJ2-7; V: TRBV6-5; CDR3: ASSSHLLRDGTYEQY
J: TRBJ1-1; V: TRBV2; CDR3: ASRGGYRNTEAF
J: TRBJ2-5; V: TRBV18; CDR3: ASSTTQGEWETQY
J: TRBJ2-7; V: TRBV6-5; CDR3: ASSYGGTYEQY
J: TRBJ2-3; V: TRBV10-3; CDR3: AIRNLGLAGVAQY
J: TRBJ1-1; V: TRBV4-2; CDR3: ASSQDYTVNTEAF
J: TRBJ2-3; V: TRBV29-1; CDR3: SVDGGHTDTQY
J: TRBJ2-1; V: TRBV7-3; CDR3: ASSPTGTSGSNEQF
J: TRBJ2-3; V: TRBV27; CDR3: ASSGRRAGDTQY
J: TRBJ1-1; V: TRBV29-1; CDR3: SVVRQGATQGTEAF
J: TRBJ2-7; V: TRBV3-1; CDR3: ASSQGLDEQY
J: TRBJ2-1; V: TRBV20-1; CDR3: SASGRTGGYEQF
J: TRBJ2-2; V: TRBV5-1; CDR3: ASSPENTGELF
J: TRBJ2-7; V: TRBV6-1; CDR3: ASRGTGVILAGSYEQY
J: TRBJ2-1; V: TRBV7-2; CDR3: ASSPQGYNEQF
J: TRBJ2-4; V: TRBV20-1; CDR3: SATLQNIQY
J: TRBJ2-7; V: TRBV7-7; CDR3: ASSKDGGYEQY
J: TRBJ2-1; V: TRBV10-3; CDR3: AISESGVNNEQF
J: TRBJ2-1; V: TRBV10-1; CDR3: ASSELAGRSYNEQF
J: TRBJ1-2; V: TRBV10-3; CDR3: AISEFNEGYT
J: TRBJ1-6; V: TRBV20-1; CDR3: SARAQINSPLH
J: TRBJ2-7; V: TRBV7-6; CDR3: ASSQTTRYEQY
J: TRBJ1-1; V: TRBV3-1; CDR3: ASSRGGGYTEAF
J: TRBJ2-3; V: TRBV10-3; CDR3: AISGQAGPSDTQY
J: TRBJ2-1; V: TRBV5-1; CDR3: ASSLGTRDSPIVA
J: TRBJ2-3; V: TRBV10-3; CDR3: ALPGQGSSTDTQY
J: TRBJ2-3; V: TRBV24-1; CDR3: ATTGTSETDTQY
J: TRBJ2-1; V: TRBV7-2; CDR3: ASSFRDTYNEQF
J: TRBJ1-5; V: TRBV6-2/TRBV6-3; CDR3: ASRDEGQPQH
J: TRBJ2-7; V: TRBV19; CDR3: ASSIGPLVSEQY
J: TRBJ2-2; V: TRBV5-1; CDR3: ASSLGGIATGELF
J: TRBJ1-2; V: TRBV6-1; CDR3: ASSRHLGDNYGYT
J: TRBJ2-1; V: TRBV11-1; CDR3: ASSPRTKATYNEQF
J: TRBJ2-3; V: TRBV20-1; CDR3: SAIPEGRTDTQY
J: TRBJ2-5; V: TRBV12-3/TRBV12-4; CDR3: ASSTGLAGEKETQY
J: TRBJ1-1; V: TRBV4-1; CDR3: ASNARMNTEAF
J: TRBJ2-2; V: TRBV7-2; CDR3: AVGSGRALSNTGELF
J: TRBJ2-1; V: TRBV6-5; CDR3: ASSYSAGGTNEQF
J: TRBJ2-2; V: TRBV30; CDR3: AWSREYTGELF
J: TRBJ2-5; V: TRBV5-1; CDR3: ASSFYQETQY
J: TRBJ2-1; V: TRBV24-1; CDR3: ATSDFAGGDEQF
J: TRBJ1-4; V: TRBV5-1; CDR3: ASSLQGGELEKLF
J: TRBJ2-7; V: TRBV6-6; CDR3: ASGITYEQY
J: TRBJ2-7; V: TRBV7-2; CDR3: ASSLGGLATQEQY
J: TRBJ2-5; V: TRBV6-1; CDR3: ASSRSRGETQY
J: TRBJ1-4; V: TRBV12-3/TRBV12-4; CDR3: ASSRTVKEGKLF
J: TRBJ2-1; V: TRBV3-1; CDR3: ASSPDTGGRNNEQF
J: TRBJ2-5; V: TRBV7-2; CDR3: ASSLVLAGASETQY
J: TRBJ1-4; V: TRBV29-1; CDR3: SVTDRGAAKLF
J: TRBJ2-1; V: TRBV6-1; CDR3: ASSSGALGYNEQF
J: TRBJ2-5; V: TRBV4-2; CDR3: ASSQEPKETQY
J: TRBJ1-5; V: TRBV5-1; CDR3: ASSLGQGHQPQH
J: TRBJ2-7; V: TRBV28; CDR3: ASSLEVTSASYEQY
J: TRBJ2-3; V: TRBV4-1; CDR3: ASSQRGQGPDTQY
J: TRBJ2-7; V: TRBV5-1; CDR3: ASSPDRSAYEQY
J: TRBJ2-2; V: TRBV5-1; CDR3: ASSLGPGELF
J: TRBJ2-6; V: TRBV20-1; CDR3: SARDADSFAGANVLT
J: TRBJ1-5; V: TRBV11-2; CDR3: ASSTENQPQH